These 17 T cell receptor beta chains share one sample of origin, sequenced in a study of early T cells in non-severe SARS-CoV-2 infection. TCRdb independently ran MiXCR on the 5' RACE reads; one entry per CDR3 protein. The sample records approximately 73,000 distinct CDR3 sequences, roughly 10% being singletons. Sequencing used whole blood. These receptors all come from an adult who was a healthcare worker with PCR-confirmed SARS-CoV-2 infection or an uninfected control (not recorded which).

This clonotype showed up many times. The rearrangement uses TRBV6-6 and TRBJ2-1; possibly TRBD1 or TRBD2 for D (5 bases each). The CDR3 totals 13 residues. V lost 4 bases, J lost 8 bases, and 12 bases lay in between. CDR1 and CDR2 (germline): MNHNY, SVGAGI (reference sequence). CDR3 DNA: TGTGCCAGCAGTTGGGGACCTCCCGATGAGCAGTTCTTC. Translated, it gives CASSWGPPDEQFF.

The chain has TRBV12-3 or TRBV12-4 and TRBJ1-1; unclear D gene. The CDR3 has 15 residues. V was cut by 3 bases and J by 1 base, with 12 bases left in between. CDR3 region: CASSFGGRPNTEAFF. The CDR3 DNA reads as TGTGCCAGCAGTTTCGGTGGCAGACCGAACACTGAAGCTTTCTTT.

This clonotype has at least ten counts. J is TRBJ2-1 and V is TRBV6-1; possible D gene TRBD1, 6 bases. V was trimmed by 5 bases and J by 0 bases, leaving 8 bases between them. CDR1 is MNHNS and CDR2 is SASEGT in the germline V gene. This CDR3 comprises 14 residues. CDR3 DNA: TGTGCCAGCAGTCAACAGGGCTCCTACAATGAGCAGTTCTTC. Protein sequence: CASSQQGSYNEQFF.

This clonotype was observed a few times. The chain has TRBV20-1 and TRBJ1-2, with D perhaps TRBD1 (6 bases). This CDR3 comprises 11 residues. V shed 4 bases and J shed 8 bases, with 11 bases lying between them. CDR1 and CDR2 from the germline V gene are DFQATT and SNEGSKA (reference sequence). Written as DNA, the CDR3 is TGCAGTGCTACCACAGGGAGAGGCTACACCTTC. Its protein is CSATTGRGYTF.

This clonotype was counted many times. The gene calls are TRBV6-4 and TRBJ2-1; 9 bases align to TRBD1. Per the germline V gene, CDR1 is MRHNA and CDR2 is SNTAGT. Trimming at V came to 7 bases and at J to 4 bases, leaving 11 bases not matched to a gene. CDR3 length: 16 residues. In DNA form, the CDR3 reads TGTGCCAGCAAACCAAATTTGGGACAGGGATACAATGAGCAGTTCTTC. Its translation is CASKPNLGQGYNEQFF.

The chain links TRBV7-6 to TRBJ1-2; D is unclear. Trimming took 4 bases from V and 0 from J, leaving 15 bases between them. CDR3 length: 16 amino acids. The germline gives CDR1 SGHVS, CDR2 FNYEAQ. The CDR3 loop is CASSSDGRHANYGYTF. The CDR3 nucleotides are TGTGCCAGCAGCTCCGATGGGCGCCATGCTAACTATGGCTACACCTTC.

This clonotype came up a few times. The J gene is TRBJ2-5, the V gene TRBV4-2; 14 nucleotides match TRBD2. CDR1 is LGHNA and CDR2 is YNFKEQ in the germline V gene. Trimming at V came to 4 bases and at J to 2 bases, leaving 6 bases not matched to a gene. The CDR3 consists of 17 residues. The CDR3 nucleotides read TGTGCCAGCAGCCCACGGACTAGCGGGGGGATACAAGAGACCCAGTACTTC. Its translation: CASSPRTSGGIQETQYF.

The chain combines TRBV15 with TRBJ1-5, with TRBD1 matching over 8 bases. After removal of 5 bases from V and 7 bases from J, the junction contained 4 bases not matched to a gene. The V gene's germline CDR1 is LNHNV and CDR2 YYDKDF (reference sequence). This CDR3 comprises 13 residues. The CDR3: CATSLTGVQPQHF. The DNA for the CDR3 is TGTGCCACCAGCCTGACAGGGGTCCAGCCCCAGCATTTT.

This clonotype was seen a few times. The rearrangement joins TRBV7-9 to TRBJ2-7, with a weak D call TRBD2 (5 bases). The length of the CDR3 is 14 residues. Per germline, CDR1 SEHNR and CDR2 FQNEAQ (reference sequence). Deletions cut 5 bases from V and 7 bases from J, with 18 bases between. The CDR3 DNA reads TGTGCCAGCAGCCCGGGGAGAGGTTCATTGGAGCAGTACTTC. Its protein product is CASSPGRGSLEQYF. Full variable domain (missing parts from reference TRBV7-9 and TRBJ2-7): DTGVSQNPRHKITKRGQNVTFRCDPISEHNRLYWYRQTLGQGPEFLTYFQNEAQLEKSRLLSDRFSAERPKGSFSTLEIQRTEQGDSAMYLCASSPGRGSLEQYFGPGTRLTVT.

This clonotype was found a few times. The rearrangement links TRBV19 to TRBJ1-2, with D perhaps TRBD1 (6 bases). The ends were cut back, 7 bases at V and 4 bases at J, with 16 bases in the middle. CDR1 LNHDA and CDR2 SQIVND come from the germline V gene (reference sequence). CDR3 length equals 14 residues. The DNA of the CDR3 is TGTGCCAGTAAGGACGGGGGGCTCCCCTATGGCTACACCTTC. Its translation is CASKDGGLPYGYTF.

This clonotype came up a few times. The rearrangement joins TRBV7-3 to TRBJ2-3, with D tentatively TRBD2 (5 bases). CDR1 SGHTA and CDR2 FQGTGA come from the germline V gene. The CDR3 sequence is 16 residues long. The germline V and J ends were trimmed by 1 base and 4 bases, with 15 bases remaining between them. The DNA for the CDR3 is TGTGCCAGCAGCTTAAAGGGTCGGCTCGGGGCAGATACGCAGTATTTT. Translation gives CASSLKGRLGADTQYF.

In this sample, this clonotype turned up many times. The chain employs TRBV7-6 and TRBJ2-1, with TRBD2 matching over 9 bases. The CDR3 sequence is 17 residues long. The germline V gene encodes CDR1 SGHVS and CDR2 FNYEAQ. Unmatched junction bases numbered 11, after V lost 1 base and J lost 7 bases. CDR3 bases: TGTGCCAGCAGCTTAGTGAGCGGGGGGCCCCTTGGGAATGAGCAGTTCTTC. This translates into CASSLVSGGPLGNEQFF. Based on the CDR3 plus reference TRBV7-6 and TRBJ2-1, the full variable domain is GAGVSQSPRYKVTKRGQDVALRCDPISGHVSLYWYRQALGQGPEFLTYFNYEAQQDKSGLPNDRFSAERPEGSISTLTIQRTEQRDSAMYRCASSLVSGGPLGNEQFFGPGTRLTVL.

In this sample, this clonotype turned up many times. The V and J genes are TRBV19 and TRBJ2-7; the D gene is possibly TRBD2 (5 bases). The CDR3 contains 14 residues. CDR1 is LNHDA, CDR2 SQIVND, per germline (reference sequence). The V and J ends lost 7 bases and 0 bases respectively, with 13 bases between them. As DNA, the CDR3 is TGTGCCAGTACCACAGACCGGGACTCCTACGAGCAGTACTTC. Translating it yields CASTTDRDSYEQYF.

The chain combines TRBV29-1 with TRBJ1-2; D is undetermined. Germline V gene sequence: CDR1 SQVTM, CDR2 ANQGSEA. Trimming removed 5 bases from V and 7 bases from J, with 8 bases in between. This CDR3 is built from 10 residues. The CDR3 sequence is CSVPESGYTF. The DNA of the CDR3 is TGCAGCGTTCCAGAGAGTGGCTACACCTTC.

The V gene is TRBV5-1, the J gene TRBJ2-6, with D perhaps being TRBD1 or TRBD2 (5 bases each). The V end lost 4 bases, the J end lost 0 bases, and 20 bases lay between the germline ends. Germline V lookup: CDR1 SGHRS, CDR2 YFSETQ. This CDR3 contains 19 residues. The CDR3 nucleotides are TGCGCCAGCAGCAATGTTGTAGGGACGGGCATCTCTGGGGCCAACGTCCTGACTTTC. It yields the protein CASSNVVGTGISGANVLTF.

There are a few counts of this clonotype. The chain carries TRBV9 and TRBJ2-3; 7 bases agree with TRBD1. The germline V gene has CDR1 SGDLS and CDR2 YYNGEE. V was pared by 3 bases and J by 3 bases, with 7 bases of the junction left unmatched. This CDR3 is built from 15 residues. CDR3 DNA: TGTGCCAGCAGCGCCGCCCACAGGGGTACAGATACGCAGTATTTT. This translates into CASSAAHRGTDTQYF.

This chain joins TRBV6-2 or TRBV6-3 and TRBJ1-1; possibly TRBD1 for D (6 bases). V was shortened by 5 bases and J by 4 bases, with 8 bases between the two germline ends. Germline V gene lookup returns CDR1 MNHEY and CDR2 SVGEGT. This CDR3 comprises 12 residues. CDR3 region: CASSHRVTEAFF. The CDR3 DNA follows: TGTGCCAGCAGTCACAGGGTCACTGAAGCTTTCTTT.